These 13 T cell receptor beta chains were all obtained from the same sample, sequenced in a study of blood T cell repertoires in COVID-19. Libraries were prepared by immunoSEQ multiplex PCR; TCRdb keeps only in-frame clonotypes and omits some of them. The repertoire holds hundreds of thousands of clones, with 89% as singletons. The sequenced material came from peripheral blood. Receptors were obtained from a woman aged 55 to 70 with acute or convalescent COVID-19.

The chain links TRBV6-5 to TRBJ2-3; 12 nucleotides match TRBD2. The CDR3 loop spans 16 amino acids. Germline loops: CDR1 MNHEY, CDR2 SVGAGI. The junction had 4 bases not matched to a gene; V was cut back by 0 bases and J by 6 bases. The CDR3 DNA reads TGTGCCAGCAGTTACTCGGGACTAGCGGGTTGGGATACGCAGTATTTT. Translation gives CASSYSGLAGWDTQYF.

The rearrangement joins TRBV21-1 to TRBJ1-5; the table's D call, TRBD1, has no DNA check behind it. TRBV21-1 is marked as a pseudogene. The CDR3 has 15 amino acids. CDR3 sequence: CASRLPGQVPQPQHF. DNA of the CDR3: TGTGCCAGCAGATTACCGGGACAGGTTCCCCAGCCCCAGCATTTT.

CDR3 region: CASSESLVTRGGSGISYEQYF. The CDR3 bases are TGTGCCAGCAGTGAATCCCTGGTGACCCGGGGTGGTAGCGGAATTTCCTACGAGCAGTACTTC. V gene TRBV6-1 combines with J gene TRBJ2-7, with D possibly matching TRBD2 (6 bases). CDR1 is MNHNS and CDR2 is SASEGT in the germline V gene. Trimming cost V 2 bases and J 1 base, with 30 bases left between them. This CDR3 has 21 residues.

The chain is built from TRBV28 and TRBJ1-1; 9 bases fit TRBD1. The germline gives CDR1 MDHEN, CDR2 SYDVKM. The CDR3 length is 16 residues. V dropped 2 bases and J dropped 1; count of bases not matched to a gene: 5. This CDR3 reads CASSLGGGQGNTEAFF. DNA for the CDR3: TGTGCCAGCAGTTTAGGGGGGGGACAGGGGAACACTGAAGCTTTCTTT.

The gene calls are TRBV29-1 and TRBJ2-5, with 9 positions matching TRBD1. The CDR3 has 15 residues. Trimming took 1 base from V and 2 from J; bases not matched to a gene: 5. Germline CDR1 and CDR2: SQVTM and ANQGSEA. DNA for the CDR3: TGCAGCGTTGAAGGGGGGACAGGGAAGCAAGAGACCCAGTACTTC. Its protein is CSVEGGTGKQETQYF.

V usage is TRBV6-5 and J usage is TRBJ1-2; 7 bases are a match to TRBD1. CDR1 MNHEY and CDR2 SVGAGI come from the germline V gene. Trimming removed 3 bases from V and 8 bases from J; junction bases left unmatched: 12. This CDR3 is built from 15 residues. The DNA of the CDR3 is TGTGCCAGCAGTTATAGACAGGGCACGTCCTGGGGCTACACCTTC. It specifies CASSYRQGTSWGYTF.

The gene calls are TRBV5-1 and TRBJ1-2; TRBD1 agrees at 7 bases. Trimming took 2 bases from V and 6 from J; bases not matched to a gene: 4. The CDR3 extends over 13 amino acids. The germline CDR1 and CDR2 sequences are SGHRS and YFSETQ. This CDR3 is CASSFNRGDGYTF. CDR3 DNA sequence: TGCGCCAGCAGCTTCAACAGGGGAGATGGCTACACCTTC.

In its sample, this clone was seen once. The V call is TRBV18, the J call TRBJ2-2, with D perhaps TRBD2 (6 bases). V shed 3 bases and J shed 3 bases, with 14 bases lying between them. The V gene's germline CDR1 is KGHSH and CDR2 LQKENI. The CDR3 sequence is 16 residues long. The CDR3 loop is CASSPLGGGDTGELFF. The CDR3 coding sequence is TGTGCCAGCTCACCCTTGGGAGGAGGGGACACCGGGGAGCTGTTTTTT.

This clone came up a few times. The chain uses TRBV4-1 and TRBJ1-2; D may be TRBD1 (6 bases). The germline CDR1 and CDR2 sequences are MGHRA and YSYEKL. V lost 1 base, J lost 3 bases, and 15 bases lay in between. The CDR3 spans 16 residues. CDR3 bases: TGCGCCAGCAGCCAAGGAGATATCAGGGGAGACTATGGCTACACCTTC. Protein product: CASSQGDIRGDYGYTF.

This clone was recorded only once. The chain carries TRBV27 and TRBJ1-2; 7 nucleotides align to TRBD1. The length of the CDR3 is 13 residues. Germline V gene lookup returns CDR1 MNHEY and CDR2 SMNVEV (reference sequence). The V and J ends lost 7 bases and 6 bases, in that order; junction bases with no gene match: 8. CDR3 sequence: CASNSTGSNGYTF. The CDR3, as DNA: TGTGCCAGCAACTCGACAGGGTCGAATGGCTACACCTTC.

The CDR3 region has the DNA TGTGCCAGCAGTTACCGCACAGGGTGGAACTATGGCTACACCTTC. This translates into CASSYRTGWNYGYTF. V usage is TRBV14 and J usage is TRBJ1-2; tentative D call: TRBD1 (6 bases). The V gene lost 6 bases and the J gene lost 2 bases, with 16 bases spanning the gap. CDR1 SGHDN and CDR2 FVKESK come from the germline V gene. The length of the CDR3 is 15 residues.

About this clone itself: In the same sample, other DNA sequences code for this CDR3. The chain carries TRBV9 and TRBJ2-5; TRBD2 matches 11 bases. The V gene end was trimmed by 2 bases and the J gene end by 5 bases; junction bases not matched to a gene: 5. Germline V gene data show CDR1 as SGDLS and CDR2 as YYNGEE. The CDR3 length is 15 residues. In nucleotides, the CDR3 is TGTGCCAGCAGCGTTTCTAGCGGGGGGAGGGAGACCCAGTACTTC. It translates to CASSVSSGGRETQYF. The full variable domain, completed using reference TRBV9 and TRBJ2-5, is DSGVTQTPKHLITATGQRVTLRCSPRSGDLSVYWYQQSLDQGLQFLIQYYNGEERAKGNILERFSAQQFPDLHSELNLSSLELGDSALYFCASSVSSGGRETQYFGPGTRLLVL.

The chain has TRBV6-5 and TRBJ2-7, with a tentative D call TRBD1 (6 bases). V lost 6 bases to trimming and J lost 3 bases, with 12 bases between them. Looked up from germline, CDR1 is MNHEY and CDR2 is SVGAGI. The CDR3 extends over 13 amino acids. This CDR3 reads CASRLLDSYEQYF. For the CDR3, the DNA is TGTGCCAGCAGACTCCTGGACAGCTACGAGCAGTACTTC.